The rows below give T cell receptor beta chains drawn from one sample of a study of technical replicates of blood from a few donors. Sequencing was performed with immunoSEQ multiplex PCR; in TCRdb, only in-frame clones are kept and a portion is missing. Among tens of thousands of clones listed, roughly 96% were seen once. Sequencing was done on a sample of T cells isolated from PBMCs. These receptors all come from a human donor in good health. The CDR3 runs from the conserved cysteine through the conserved F or W. A D gene is named only where the DNA matches it firmly. The size of a clone is reported for some rows only, either as once, few or many, or as a class for expanded clones.

j_call: TRBJ2-7
v_call: TRBV7-3
clone_size: once
cdr3_length: 14
d_call: TRBD1
cdr3_aa: CASSLVQGDYEQYF
cdr3_nt: TGTGCCAGCAGCTTAGTACAGGGGGACTACGAGCAGTACTTC

j_call: TRBJ1-5
v_call: TRBV25-1
clone_size: NA
cdr3_length: 15
d_call: NA
cdr3_aa: CASSGRQDTNQPQHF
cdr3_nt: TGTGCCAGCAGTGGCCGACAGGACACCAATCAGCCCCAGCATTTT

j_call: TRBJ2-1
v_call: TRBV28
clone_size: NA
cdr3_length: 17
d_call: TRBD2
cdr3_aa: CARKRGSGRKPYNEQFF
cdr3_nt: TGTGCCAGAAAGAGGGGTAGCGGGAGAAAACCCTACAATGAGCAGTTCTTC

j_call: TRBJ1-3
v_call: TRBV19
clone_size: NA
cdr3_length: 14
d_call: NA
cdr3_aa: CASSPGAAGVTIYF
cdr3_nt: TGTGCCAGTAGTCCAGGGGCAGCAGGTGTCACCATATATTTT

j_call: TRBJ1-5
v_call: TRBV6-1
clone_size: NA
cdr3_length: 15
d_call: TRBD1
cdr3_aa: CASSEGQGAVQPQHF
cdr3_nt: TGTGCCAGCAGTGAGGGACAGGGGGCGGTTCAGCCCCAGCATTTT

j_call: TRBJ2-3
v_call: TRBV4-3
clone_size: NA
cdr3_length: 15
d_call: NA
cdr3_aa: CASSQGRLDTDTQYF
cdr3_nt: TGCGCCAGCAGCCAGGGGAGGCTGGACACAGATACGCAGTATTTT

j_call: TRBJ1-5
v_call: TRBV13
clone_size: NA
cdr3_length: 13
d_call: NA
cdr3_aa: CASSLGSNQPQHF
cdr3_nt: TGTGCCAGCAGCTTAGGCTCCAATCAGCCCCAGCATTTT

j_call: TRBJ2-3
v_call: TRBV7-9
clone_size: NA
cdr3_length: 13
d_call: NA
cdr3_aa: CASSGTGQHTQYF
cdr3_nt: TGTGCCAGCAGCGGTACAGGGCAACATACGCAGTATTTT

j_call: TRBJ1-5
v_call: TRBV30
clone_size: NA
cdr3_length: 13
d_call: TRBD1
cdr3_aa: CAWSVTGDQPQHF
cdr3_nt: TGTGCCTGGAGTGTAACAGGGGATCAGCCCCAGCATTTT

j_call: TRBJ2-2
v_call: TRBV5-4
clone_size: NA
cdr3_length: 17
d_call: TRBD2
cdr3_aa: CASSLVLAGLNTGELFF
cdr3_nt: TGTGCCAGCAGCTTGGTGTTAGCGGGGTTGAACACCGGGGAGCTGTTTTTT

j_call: TRBJ1-1
v_call: TRBV4-1
clone_size: NA
cdr3_length: 15
d_call: NA
cdr3_aa: CASSQDGGTGTEAFF
cdr3_nt: TGCGCCAGCAGCCAAGATGGAGGGACGGGCACTGAAGCTTTCTTT

j_call: TRBJ2-3
v_call: TRBV7-3
clone_size: NA
cdr3_length: 15
d_call: NA
cdr3_aa: CASSLGTPSTDTQYF
cdr3_nt: TGTGCCAGCAGCTTAGGGACTCCTAGCACAGATACGCAGTATTTT

j_call: TRBJ2-5
v_call: TRBV2
clone_size: NA
cdr3_length: 16
d_call: TRBD2
cdr3_aa: CASRITSGRARETQYF
cdr3_nt: TGTGCCAGCAGGATTACTAGCGGGAGGGCCAGAGAGACCCAGTACTTC

j_call: TRBJ2-5
v_call: TRBV2
clone_size: NA
cdr3_length: 15
d_call: TRBD2
cdr3_aa: CASSPTSGSGETQYF
cdr3_nt: TGTGCCAGCAGTCCTACTAGCGGGAGCGGGGAGACCCAGTACTTC

j_call: TRBJ1-2
v_call: TRBV11-2
clone_size: NA
cdr3_length: 15
d_call: NA
cdr3_aa: CASSLEAGAIFDYTF
cdr3_nt: TGTGCCAGCAGCTTAGAGGCAGGGGCGATATTCGACTACACCTTC

j_call: TRBJ2-1
v_call: TRBV7-3
clone_size: NA
cdr3_length: 17
d_call: TRBD2
cdr3_aa: CASSLGSSGATYNEQFF
cdr3_nt: TGTGCCAGCAGCTTGGGGTCTAGCGGAGCTACCTACAATGAGCAGTTCTTC